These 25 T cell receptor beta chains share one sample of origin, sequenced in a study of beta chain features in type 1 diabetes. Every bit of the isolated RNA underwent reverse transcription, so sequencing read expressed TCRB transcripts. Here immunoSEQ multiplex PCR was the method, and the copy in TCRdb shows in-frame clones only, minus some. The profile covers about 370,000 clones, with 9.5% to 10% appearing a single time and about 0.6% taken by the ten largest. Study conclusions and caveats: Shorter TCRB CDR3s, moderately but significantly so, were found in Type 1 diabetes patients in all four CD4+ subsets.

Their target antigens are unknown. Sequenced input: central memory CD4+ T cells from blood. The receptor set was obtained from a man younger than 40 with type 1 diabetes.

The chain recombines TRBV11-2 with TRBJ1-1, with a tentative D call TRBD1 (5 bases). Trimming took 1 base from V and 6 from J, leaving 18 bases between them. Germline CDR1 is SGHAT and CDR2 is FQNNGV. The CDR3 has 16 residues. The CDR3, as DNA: TGTGCCAGCAGCTTAGGGGTAGGGGTCTATGCATCTGAAGCTTTCTTT. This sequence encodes CASSLGVGVYASEAFF. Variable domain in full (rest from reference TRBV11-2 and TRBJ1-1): EAGVAQSPRYKIIEKRQSVAFWCNPISGHATLYWYQQILGQGPKLLIQFQNNGVVDDSQLPKDRFSAERLKGVDSTLKIQPAKLEDSAVYLCASSLGVGVYASEAFFGQGTRLTVV.

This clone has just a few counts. The chain's CDR3 is CASSDYRRQGAKEDIQYF. CDR3 nucleotides: TGTGCCAGCAGTGACTACAGGAGACAGGGGGCGAAAGAGGACATTCAGTACTTC. V usage is TRBV6-4 and J usage is TRBJ2-4, with TRBD1 identical over 10 bases. V gave up 1 base and J gave up 8 bases; unmatched junction bases: 14. The CDR3 sequence is 18 residues long. The germline V gene has CDR1 MRHNA and CDR2 SNTAGT.

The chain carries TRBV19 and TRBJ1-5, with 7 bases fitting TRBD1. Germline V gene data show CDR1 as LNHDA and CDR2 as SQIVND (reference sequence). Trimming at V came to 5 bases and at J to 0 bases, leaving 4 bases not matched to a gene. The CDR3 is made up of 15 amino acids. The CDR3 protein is CASSYRGASNQPQHF. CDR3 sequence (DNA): TGTGCCAGTAGTTACAGGGGAGCTAGCAATCAGCCCCAGCATTTT.

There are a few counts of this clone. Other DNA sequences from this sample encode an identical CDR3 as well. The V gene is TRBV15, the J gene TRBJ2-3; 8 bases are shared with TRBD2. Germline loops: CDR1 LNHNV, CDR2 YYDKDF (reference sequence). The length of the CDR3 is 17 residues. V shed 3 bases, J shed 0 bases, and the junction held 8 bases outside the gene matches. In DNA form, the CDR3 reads TGTGCCACCAGCAGGGGGCTAGCGGGCGTTAGCACAGATACGCAGTATTTT. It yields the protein CATSRGLAGVSTDTQYF.

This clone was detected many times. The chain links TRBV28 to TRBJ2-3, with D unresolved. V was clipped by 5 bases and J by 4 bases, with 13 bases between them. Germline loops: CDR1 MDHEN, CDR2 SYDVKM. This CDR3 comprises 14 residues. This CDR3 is CASSPPGFSDTQYF. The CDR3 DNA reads TGTGCCAGCAGTCCCCCCGGTTTTTCAGATACGCAGTATTTT.

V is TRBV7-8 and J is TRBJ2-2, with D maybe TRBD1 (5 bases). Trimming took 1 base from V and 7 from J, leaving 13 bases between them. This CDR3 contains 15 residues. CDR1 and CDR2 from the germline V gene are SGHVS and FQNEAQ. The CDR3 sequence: CASSLDRIGVGELFF. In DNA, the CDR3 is TGTGCCAGCAGCTTAGACAGGATAGGAGTCGGGGAGCTGTTTTTT.

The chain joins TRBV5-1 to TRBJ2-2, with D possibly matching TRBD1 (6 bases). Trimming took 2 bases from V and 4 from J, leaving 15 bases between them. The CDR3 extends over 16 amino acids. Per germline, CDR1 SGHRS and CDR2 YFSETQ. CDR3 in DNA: TGCGCCAGCAGCTTAAGTACAACCAGGGGCACCGGGGAGCTGTTTTTT. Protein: CASSLSTTRGTGELFF.

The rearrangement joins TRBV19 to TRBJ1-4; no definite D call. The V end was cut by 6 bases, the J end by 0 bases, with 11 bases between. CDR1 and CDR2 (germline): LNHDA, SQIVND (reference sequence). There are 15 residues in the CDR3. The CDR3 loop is CASSRSSATNEKLFF. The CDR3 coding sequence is TGTGCCAGTAGCCGTAGCAGCGCAACTAATGAAAAACTGTTTTTT.

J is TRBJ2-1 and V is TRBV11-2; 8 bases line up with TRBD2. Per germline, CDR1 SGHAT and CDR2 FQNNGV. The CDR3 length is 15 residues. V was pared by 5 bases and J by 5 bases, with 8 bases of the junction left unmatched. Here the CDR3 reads CASSLQLAADNEQFF. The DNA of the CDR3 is TGTGCCAGCAGCCTTCAACTAGCGGCGGACAATGAGCAGTTCTTC.

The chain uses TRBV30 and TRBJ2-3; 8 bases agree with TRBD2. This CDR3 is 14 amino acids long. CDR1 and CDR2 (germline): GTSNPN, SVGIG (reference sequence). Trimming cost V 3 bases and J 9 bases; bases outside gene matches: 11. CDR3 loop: CAWSLGSGGTTQYF. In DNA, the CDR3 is TGTGCCTGGAGCCTGGGGAGCGGGGGAACAACGCAGTATTTT.

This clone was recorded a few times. The CDR3 protein is CASSSGLAGALDEQFF. The CDR3 bases are TGTGCCAGCAGCTCGGGACTAGCGGGAGCGCTCGATGAGCAGTTCTTC. This chain joins TRBV7-9 and TRBJ2-1; 14 nucleotides agree with TRBD2. The CDR3 contains 16 residues. V lost 4 bases to trimming and J lost 8 bases; unmatched junction nucleotides: 7. Germline lookup yields CDR1 SEHNR and CDR2 FQNEAQ (reference sequence).

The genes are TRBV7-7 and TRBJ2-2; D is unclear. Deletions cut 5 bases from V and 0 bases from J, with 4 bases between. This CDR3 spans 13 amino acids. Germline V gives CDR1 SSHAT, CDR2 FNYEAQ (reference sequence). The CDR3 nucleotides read TGTGCCAGCAGCGTATCGAACACCGGGGAGCTGTTTTTT. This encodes CASSVSNTGELFF. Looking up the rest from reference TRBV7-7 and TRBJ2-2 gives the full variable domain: GAGVSQSPRYKVTKRGQDVTLRCDPISSHATLYWYQQALGQGPEFLTYFNYEAQPDKSGLPSDRFSAERPEGSISTLTIQRTEQRDSAMYRCASSVSNTGELFFGEGSRLTVL.

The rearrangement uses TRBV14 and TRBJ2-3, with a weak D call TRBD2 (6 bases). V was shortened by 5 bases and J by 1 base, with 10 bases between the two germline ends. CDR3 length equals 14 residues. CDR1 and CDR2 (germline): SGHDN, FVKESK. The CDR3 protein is CASSARRGTDTQYF. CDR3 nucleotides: TGTGCCAGCAGCGCCCGGAGGGGCACAGATACGCAGTATTTT.

The CDR3 sequence is CASRSALSSYNEQFF. In DNA form, the CDR3 reads TGTGCCAGCAGATCAGCGTTGAGCTCCTACAATGAGCAGTTCTTC. The chain joins TRBV28 to TRBJ2-1; D call uncertain. This CDR3 has 15 residues. The V and J ends lost 6 bases and 0 bases respectively, with 12 bases between them. Per germline, CDR1 MDHEN and CDR2 SYDVKM.

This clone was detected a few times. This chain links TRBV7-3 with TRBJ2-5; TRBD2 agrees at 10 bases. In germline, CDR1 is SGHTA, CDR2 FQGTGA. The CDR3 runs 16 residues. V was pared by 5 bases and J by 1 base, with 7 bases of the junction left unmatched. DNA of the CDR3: TGTGCCAGCAGCCCAGGACTAGCGGCGTCCCAAGAGACCCAGTACTTC. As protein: CASSPGLAASQETQYF. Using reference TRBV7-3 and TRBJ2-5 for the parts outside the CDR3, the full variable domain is GAGVSQTPSNKVTEKGKYVELRCDPISGHTALYWYRQSLGQGPEFLIYFQGTGAADDSGLPNDRFFAVRPEGSVSTLKIQRTERGDSAVYLCASSPGLAASQETQYFGPGTRLLVL.

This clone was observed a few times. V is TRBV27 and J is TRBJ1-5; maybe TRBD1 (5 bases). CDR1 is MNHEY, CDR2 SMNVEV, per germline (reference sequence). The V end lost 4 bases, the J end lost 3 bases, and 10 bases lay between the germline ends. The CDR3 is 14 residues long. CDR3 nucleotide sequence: TGTGCCAGCAGTTCATGGGGGAACAATCAGCCCCAGCATTTT. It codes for CASSSWGNNQPQHF.

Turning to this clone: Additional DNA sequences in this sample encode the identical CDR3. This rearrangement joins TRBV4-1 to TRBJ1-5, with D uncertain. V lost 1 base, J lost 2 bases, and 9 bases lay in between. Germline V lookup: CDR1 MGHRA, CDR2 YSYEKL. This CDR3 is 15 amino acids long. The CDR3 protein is CASSQADRGNQPQHF. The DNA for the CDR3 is TGCGCCAGCAGCCAAGCGGACCGAGGCAATCAGCCCCAGCATTTT.

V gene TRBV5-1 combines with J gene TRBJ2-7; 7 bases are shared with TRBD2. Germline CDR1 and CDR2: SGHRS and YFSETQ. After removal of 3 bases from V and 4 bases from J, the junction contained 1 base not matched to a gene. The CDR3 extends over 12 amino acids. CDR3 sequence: CASSWGGYEQYF. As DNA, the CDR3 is TGCGCCAGCAGCTGGGGGGGTTACGAGCAGTACTTC. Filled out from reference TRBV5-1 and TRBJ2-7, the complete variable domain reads KAGVTQTPRYLIKTRGQQVTLSCSPISGHRSVSWYQQTPGQGLQFLFEYFSETQRNKGNFPGRFSGRQFSNSRSEMNVSTLELGDSALYLCASSWGGYEQYFGPGTRLTVT.

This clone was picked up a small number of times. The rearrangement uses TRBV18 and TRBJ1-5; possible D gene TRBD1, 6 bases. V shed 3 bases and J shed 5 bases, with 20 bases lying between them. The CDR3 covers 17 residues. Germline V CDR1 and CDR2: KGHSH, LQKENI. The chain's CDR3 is CASSPIARTGSDQPQHF. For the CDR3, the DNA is TGTGCCAGCTCACCGATAGCTCGAACAGGGTCGGATCAGCCCCAGCATTTT. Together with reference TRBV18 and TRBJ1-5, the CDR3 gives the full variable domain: NAGVMQNPRHLVRRRGQEARLRCSPMKGHSHVYWYRQLPEEGLKFMVYLQKENIIDESGMPKERFSAEFPKEGPSILRIQQVVRGDSAAYFCASSPIARTGSDQPQHFGDGTRLSIL.

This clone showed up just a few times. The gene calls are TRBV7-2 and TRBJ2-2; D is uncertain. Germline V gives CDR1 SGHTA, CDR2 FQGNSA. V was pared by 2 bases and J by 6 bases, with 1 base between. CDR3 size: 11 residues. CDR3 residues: CASSLSGELFF. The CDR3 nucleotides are TGTGCCAGCAGCTTATCCGGGGAGCTGTTTTTT.

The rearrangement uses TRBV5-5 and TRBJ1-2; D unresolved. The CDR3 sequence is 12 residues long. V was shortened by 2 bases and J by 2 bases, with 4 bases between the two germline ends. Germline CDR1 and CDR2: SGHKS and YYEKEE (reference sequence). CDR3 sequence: CASSLANYGYTF. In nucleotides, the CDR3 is TGTGCCAGCAGCTTAGCAAACTATGGCTACACCTTC. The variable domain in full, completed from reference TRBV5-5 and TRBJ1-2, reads DAGVTQSPTHLIKTRGQQVTLRCSPISGHKSVSWYQQVLGQGPQFIFQYYEKEERGRGNFPDRFSARQFPNYSSELNVNALLLGDSALYLCASSLANYGYTFGSGTRLTVV.

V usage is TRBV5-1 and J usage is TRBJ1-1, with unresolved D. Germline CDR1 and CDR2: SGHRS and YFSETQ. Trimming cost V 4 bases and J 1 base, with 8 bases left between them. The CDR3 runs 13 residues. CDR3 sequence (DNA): TGCGCCAGCAGCACAGACCAGAACACTGAAGCTTTCTTT. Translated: CASSTDQNTEAFF.

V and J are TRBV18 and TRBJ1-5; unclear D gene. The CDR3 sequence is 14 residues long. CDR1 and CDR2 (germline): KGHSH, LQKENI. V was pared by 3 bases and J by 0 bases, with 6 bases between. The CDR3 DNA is TGTGCCAGCTCACCCTCGCCTAGCAATCAGCCCCAGCATTTT. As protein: CASSPSPSNQPQHF.

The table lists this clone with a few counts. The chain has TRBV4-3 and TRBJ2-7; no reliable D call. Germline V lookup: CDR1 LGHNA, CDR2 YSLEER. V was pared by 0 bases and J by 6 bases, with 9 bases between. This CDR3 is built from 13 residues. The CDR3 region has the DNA TGCGCCAGCAGCCAAGATTCGGCGCCCGAGCAGTACTTC. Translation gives CASSQDSAPEQYF.

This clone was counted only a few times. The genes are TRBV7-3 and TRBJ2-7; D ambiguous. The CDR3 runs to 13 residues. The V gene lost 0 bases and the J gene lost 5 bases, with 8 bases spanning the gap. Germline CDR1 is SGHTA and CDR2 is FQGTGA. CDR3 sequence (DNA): TGTGCCAGCAGCTTAACGGGGTCCGACGAGCAGTACTTC. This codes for CASSLTGSDEQYF.